A selection of T cell receptor beta chains follows, all from one sample in a study of regulatory T cells in long-lasting Graves disease. TCRdb re-called the multiplex PCR reads with MiXCR, one entry per CDR3 protein. Seen here are over 450,000 distinct CDR3 sequences, roughly 21% observed once, and the top ten hold over 6%. Sample: peripheral blood mononuclear cells (PBMCs), taken when the disease was refractory, from a patient treated with antithyroid drugs. The receptors were gathered from a female donor with Graves disease. Each CDR3 is given with its conserved first and last residue. The order of the fields is D gene, clone size, V gene, J gene, CDR3 protein, CDR3 DNA. A D gene is named only where the DNA matches it firmly. Only some rows state a clone size, as once, few, many or a class for expanded clones.

d_call: NA
clone_size: many
v_call: TRBV27
j_call: TRBJ2-7
cdr3_aa: CASTSSGNWDEQYF
cdr3_nt: TGTGCCAGCACCTCATCGGGGAATTGGGACGAGCAGTACTTC

d_call: TRBD1
clone_size: many
v_call: TRBV7-9
j_call: TRBJ1-2
cdr3_aa: CASSLGLGQGADYGYTF
cdr3_nt: TGTGCCAGCAGCTTAGGATTAGGACAGGGCGCGGACTATGGCTACACCTTC

d_call: NA
clone_size: many
v_call: TRBV28
j_call: TRBJ2-5
cdr3_aa: CASSLRQKETQYF
cdr3_nt: TGTGCCAGCAGTTTAAGACAGAAAGAGACCCAGTACTTC

d_call: TRBD2
clone_size: NA
v_call: TRBV9
j_call: TRBJ2-5
cdr3_aa: CASSPAGSPETQYF
cdr3_nt: TGTGCCAGCAGCCCAGCGGGGTCCCCAGAGACCCAGTACTTC

d_call: NA
clone_size: NA
v_call: TRBV7-9
j_call: TRBJ2-2
cdr3_aa: CASSKGGGQNTGELFF
cdr3_nt: TGTGCCAGCAGCAAGGGCGGGGGCCAGAACACCGGGGAGCTGTTTTTT

d_call: NA
clone_size: few
v_call: TRBV6-7
j_call: TRBJ1-2
cdr3_aa: CASPPTGTPGNYGYTF
cdr3_nt: TGTGCCAGCCCCCCCACAGGGACACCGGGGAACTATGGCTACACCTTC

d_call: NA
clone_size: NA
v_call: TRBV19
j_call: TRBJ2-6
cdr3_aa: CASRSRGAGANVLTF
cdr3_nt: TGTGCCAGTAGGTCGCGGGGAGCCGGGGCCAACGTCCTGACTTTC

d_call: TRBD1
clone_size: many
v_call: TRBV10-3
j_call: TRBJ1-4
cdr3_aa: CAISDTGTGGRKLFF
cdr3_nt: TGTGCCATCAGTGATACCGGGACAGGGGGCAGAAAACTGTTTTTT

d_call: NA
clone_size: many
v_call: TRBV2
j_call: TRBJ1-5
cdr3_aa: CASSGGASNQPQHF
cdr3_nt: TGTGCCAGCAGCGGGGGCGCGAGCAATCAGCCCCAGCATTTT

d_call: TRBD1
clone_size: NA
v_call: TRBV2
j_call: TRBJ1-6
cdr3_aa: CASRVGQGRNSPLHF
cdr3_nt: TGTGCCAGCAGGGTGGGACAGGGAAGGAATTCACCCCTCCACTTT

d_call: TRBD1
clone_size: NA
v_call: TRBV12-3/TRBV12-4
j_call: TRBJ1-6
cdr3_aa: CASSPDTGVGSPLHF
cdr3_nt: TGTGCCAGCAGTCCTGATACAGGGGTGGGTTCACCCCTCCACTTT

d_call: TRBD2
clone_size: NA
v_call: TRBV7-9
j_call: TRBJ2-2
cdr3_aa: CASSLAWLGRESDTGELFF
cdr3_nt: TGTGCCAGCAGCTTAGCCTGGCTGGGGAGGGAGTCGGACACCGGGGAGCTGTTTTTT

d_call: NA
clone_size: many
v_call: TRBV28
j_call: TRBJ1-5
cdr3_aa: CASSPYGQPQHF
cdr3_nt: TGTGCCAGCAGCCCCTACGGTCAGCCCCAGCATTTT

d_call: TRBD2
clone_size: NA
v_call: TRBV7-2
j_call: TRBJ2-3
cdr3_aa: CASSTYSGSRTDTQYF
cdr3_nt: TGTGCCAGCAGCACCTATAGCGGGAGTAGAACAGATACGCAGTATTTT

d_call: NA
clone_size: NA
v_call: TRBV7-9
j_call: TRBJ2-2
cdr3_aa: CASTKAVLNTGELFF
cdr3_nt: TGTGCCAGCACAAAAGCGGTGTTGAACACCGGGGAGCTGTTTTTT

d_call: NA
clone_size: NA
v_call: TRBV7-9
j_call: TRBJ2-5
cdr3_aa: CASSFFLGEQETQYF
cdr3_nt: TGTGCCAGCAGCTTTTTTCTTGGGGAACAAGAGACCCAGTACTTC

d_call: TRBD1
clone_size: medium-sized
v_call: TRBV28
j_call: TRBJ1-2
cdr3_aa: CASTSTGNGYTF
cdr3_nt: TGTGCCAGCACATCGACAGGGAATGGCTACACCTTC

d_call: NA
clone_size: many
v_call: TRBV11-2
j_call: TRBJ1-2
cdr3_aa: CASSPTPTANYGYTF
cdr3_nt: TGTGCCAGCAGCCCAACGCCTACAGCTAACTATGGCTACACCTTC

d_call: TRBD2
clone_size: NA
v_call: TRBV5-1
j_call: TRBJ2-1
cdr3_aa: CASSPLLAGGLLGQFF
cdr3_nt: TGCGCCAGCAGCCCCTTACTAGCGGGGGGGCTCTTAGGGCAGTTCTTC

d_call: TRBD2
clone_size: many
v_call: TRBV28
j_call: TRBJ2-7
cdr3_aa: CASSTSGGPFYEQYF
cdr3_nt: TGTGCCAGCAGTACTAGCGGGGGACCTTTCTACGAGCAGTACTTC

d_call: NA
clone_size: NA
v_call: TRBV29-1
j_call: TRBJ2-4
cdr3_aa: CSVEGRGSTKNTQYF
cdr3_nt: TGCAGCGTTGAAGGGAGAGGCTCTACCAAAAACACTCAGTACTTC

d_call: NA
clone_size: few
v_call: TRBV6-1
j_call: TRBJ2-6
cdr3_aa: CASSPGPGGANVLTF
cdr3_nt: TGTGCCAGCAGCCCGGGGCCGGGCGGGGCCAACGTCCTGACTTTC

d_call: NA
clone_size: many
v_call: TRBV6-1
j_call: TRBJ1-5
cdr3_aa: CASKGSRGSNQPQHF
cdr3_nt: TGTGCCAGCAAAGGGAGTAGGGGGAGCAATCAGCCCCAGCATTTT

d_call: TRBD1
clone_size: few
v_call: TRBV2
j_call: TRBJ2-2
cdr3_aa: CASQSPGQGFTGELFF
cdr3_nt: TGTGCCAGCCAATCCCCGGGACAGGGGTTTACCGGGGAGCTGTTTTTT

d_call: NA
clone_size: many
v_call: TRBV11-2
j_call: TRBJ2-5
cdr3_aa: CASSLTLALETQYF
cdr3_nt: TGTGCCAGCAGCTTGACCCTAGCCCTAGAGACCCAGTACTTC

d_call: TRBD1
clone_size: many
v_call: TRBV28
j_call: TRBJ1-4
cdr3_aa: CASSFGGGAGTNEKLFF
cdr3_nt: TGTGCCAGCAGTTTCGGAGGGGGCGCTGGGACTAATGAAAAACTGTTTTTT

d_call: NA
clone_size: NA
v_call: TRBV25-1
j_call: TRBJ2-4
cdr3_aa: CATVPLDSGNIQYF
cdr3_nt: TGTGCCACCGTACCGCTGGACTCTGGAAACATTCAGTACTTC

d_call: TRBD1
clone_size: many
v_call: TRBV15
j_call: TRBJ2-5
cdr3_aa: CATDPGQLQETQYF
cdr3_nt: TGTGCCACCGACCCGGGACAGCTCCAAGAGACCCAGTACTTC

d_call: TRBD2
clone_size: NA
v_call: TRBV7-2
j_call: TRBJ2-3
cdr3_aa: CASSLNGGAVADTQYF
cdr3_nt: TGTGCCAGCAGCTTAAACGGGGGGGCCGTCGCAGATACGCAGTATTTT

d_call: NA
clone_size: NA
v_call: TRBV19
j_call: TRBJ2-1
cdr3_aa: CASSISWDEQFF
cdr3_nt: TGTGCCAGTAGTATATCGTGGGATGAGCAGTTCTTC

d_call: NA
clone_size: few
v_call: TRBV11-2
j_call: TRBJ2-7
cdr3_aa: CASSPGLISYEQYF
cdr3_nt: TGTGCCAGCAGCCCAGGGTTAATATCCTACGAGCAGTACTTC

d_call: TRBD1
clone_size: many
v_call: TRBV11-2
j_call: TRBJ1-2
cdr3_aa: CASRTPGQENYGYTF
cdr3_nt: TGTGCCAGCAGAACGCCGGGACAGGAGAACTATGGCTACACCTTC

d_call: NA
clone_size: many
v_call: TRBV15
j_call: TRBJ2-7
cdr3_aa: CATSRDKAREQYF
cdr3_nt: TGTGCCACCAGCAGAGATAAGGCGAGAGAGCAGTACTTC

d_call: NA
clone_size: few
v_call: TRBV12-3/TRBV12-4
j_call: TRBJ2-1
cdr3_aa: CASRGGLSGEQFF
cdr3_nt: TGTGCCAGCAGGGGGGGACTTTCTGGGGAGCAGTTCTTC

d_call: NA
clone_size: many
v_call: TRBV20-1
j_call: TRBJ2-2
cdr3_aa: CSARDRGYTGELFF
cdr3_nt: TGCAGTGCTAGAGATAGAGGGTATACCGGGGAGCTGTTTTTT

d_call: NA
clone_size: NA
v_call: TRBV24-1
j_call: TRBJ2-1
cdr3_aa: CATSDLLRSEQFF
cdr3_nt: TGTGCCACCAGTGATTTGCTAAGGTCCGAGCAGTTCTTC

d_call: NA
clone_size: many
v_call: TRBV28
j_call: TRBJ1-1
cdr3_aa: CASITQQGRENTEAFF
cdr3_nt: TGTGCCAGCATAACTCAACAGGGCAGAGAGAACACTGAAGCTTTCTTT

d_call: NA
clone_size: few
v_call: TRBV13
j_call: TRBJ1-2
cdr3_aa: CASSLPTGKGYTF
cdr3_nt: TGTGCCAGCAGCCTGCCTACAGGGAAAGGCTACACCTTC

d_call: NA
clone_size: many
v_call: TRBV6-2/TRBV6-3
j_call: TRBJ1-5
cdr3_aa: CASSYYHPGLSNQPQHF
cdr3_nt: TGTGCCAGCAGTTACTATCATCCAGGACTTAGCAATCAGCCCCAGCATTTT

d_call: NA
clone_size: many
v_call: TRBV28
j_call: TRBJ1-5
cdr3_aa: CASSRGASNQPQHF
cdr3_nt: TGTGCCAGCAGTCGGGGGGCCAGCAATCAGCCCCAGCATTTT

d_call: NA
clone_size: many
v_call: TRBV28
j_call: TRBJ1-1
cdr3_aa: CASSRGDQVEAFF
cdr3_nt: TGTGCCAGCAGTCGAGGGGACCAAGTTGAAGCTTTCTTT

d_call: NA
clone_size: NA
v_call: TRBV12-3/TRBV12-4
j_call: TRBJ1-6
cdr3_aa: CASTLHEISSPLHF
cdr3_nt: TGTGCCAGCACCTTACACGAAATAAGTTCACCCCTCCACTTT

d_call: NA
clone_size: NA
v_call: TRBV7-9
j_call: TRBJ1-1
cdr3_aa: CASRDHLGATEAFF
cdr3_nt: TGTGCCAGCAGAGACCATTTGGGGGCCACTGAAGCTTTCTTT

d_call: NA
clone_size: few
v_call: TRBV12-3/TRBV12-4
j_call: TRBJ2-7
cdr3_aa: CASRNMAYEQYF
cdr3_nt: TGTGCCAGCAGGAATATGGCGTACGAGCAGTACTTC

d_call: NA
clone_size: NA
v_call: TRBV29-1
j_call: TRBJ1-2
cdr3_aa: CSVPDLGGYTF
cdr3_nt: TGCAGCGTTCCGGACCTGGGTGGCTACACCTTC

d_call: TRBD1
clone_size: NA
v_call: TRBV20-1
j_call: TRBJ2-7
cdr3_aa: CSARVPNRGPYEQYF
cdr3_nt: TGCAGTGCTAGAGTTCCTAACAGGGGCCCCTACGAGCAGTACTTC

d_call: NA
clone_size: NA
v_call: TRBV6-5
j_call: TRBJ2-6
cdr3_aa: CASSYSQTPRGANVLTF
cdr3_nt: TGTGCCAGCAGTTACTCCCAGACCCCCAGAGGGGCCAACGTCCTGACTTTC

d_call: NA
clone_size: NA
v_call: TRBV5-1
j_call: TRBJ1-6
cdr3_aa: CASSLSYQGTSPLHF
cdr3_nt: TGCGCCAGCAGCTTGTCTTATCAGGGAACCTCACCCCTCCACTTT

d_call: NA
clone_size: few
v_call: TRBV6-2/TRBV6-3
j_call: TRBJ2-7
cdr3_aa: CASSDSDSHSYEQYF
cdr3_nt: TGTGCCAGCAGCGACTCCGACAGCCACAGCTACGAGCAGTACTTC

d_call: NA
clone_size: many
v_call: TRBV24-1
j_call: TRBJ2-2
cdr3_aa: CATSDLEIRDTGELFF
cdr3_nt: TGTGCCACCAGTGATTTGGAAATCAGGGACACCGGGGAGCTGTTTTTT